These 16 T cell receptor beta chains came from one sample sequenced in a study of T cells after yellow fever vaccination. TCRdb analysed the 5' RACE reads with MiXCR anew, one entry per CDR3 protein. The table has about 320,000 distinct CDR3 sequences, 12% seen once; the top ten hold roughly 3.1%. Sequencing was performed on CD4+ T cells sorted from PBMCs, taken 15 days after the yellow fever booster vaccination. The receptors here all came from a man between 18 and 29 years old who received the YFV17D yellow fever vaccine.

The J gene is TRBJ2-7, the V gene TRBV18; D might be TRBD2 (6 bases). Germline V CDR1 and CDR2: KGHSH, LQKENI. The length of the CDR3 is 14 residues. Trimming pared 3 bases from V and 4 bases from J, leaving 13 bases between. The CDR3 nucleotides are TGTGCCAGCTCACCCGGGACTCTGAGTTACGAGCAGTACTTC. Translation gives CASSPGTLSYEQYF.

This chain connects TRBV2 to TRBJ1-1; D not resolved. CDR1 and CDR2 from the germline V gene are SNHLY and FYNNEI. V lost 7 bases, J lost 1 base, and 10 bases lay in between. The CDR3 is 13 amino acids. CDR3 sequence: CASTAEGNTEAFF. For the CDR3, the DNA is TGTGCCAGCACCGCGGAGGGGAACACTGAAGCTTTCTTT. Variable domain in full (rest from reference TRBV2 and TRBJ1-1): EPEVTQTPSHQVTQMGQEVILRCVPISNHLYFYWYRQILGQKVEFLVSFYNNEISEKSEIFDDQFSVERPDGSNFTLKIRSTKLEDSAMYFCASTAEGNTEAFFGQGTRLTVV.

CDR3 DNA sequence: TGCAGTGCTAGAAGGACCGTCCCCACAGATACGCAGTATTTT. Protein: CSARRTVPTDTQYF. The chain joins TRBV20-1 to TRBJ2-3; D is unclear. The germline CDR1 and CDR2 sequences are DFQATT and SNEGSKA (reference sequence). Trimming cost V 2 bases and J 2 bases, with 11 bases left between them. CDR3 length: 14 amino acids.

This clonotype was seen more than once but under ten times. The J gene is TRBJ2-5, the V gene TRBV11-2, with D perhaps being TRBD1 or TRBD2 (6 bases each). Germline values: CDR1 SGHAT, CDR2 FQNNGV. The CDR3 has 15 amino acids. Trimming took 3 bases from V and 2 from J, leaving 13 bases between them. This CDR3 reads CASSFPRGTQETQYF. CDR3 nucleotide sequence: TGTGCCAGCAGCTTTCCTAGGGGGACTCAAGAGACCCAGTACTTC.

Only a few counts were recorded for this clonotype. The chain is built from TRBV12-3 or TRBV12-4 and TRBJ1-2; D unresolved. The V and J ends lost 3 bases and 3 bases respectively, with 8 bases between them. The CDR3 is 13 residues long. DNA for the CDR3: TGTGCCAGCAGTTTTAGTGTGGACTATGGCTACACCTTC. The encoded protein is CASSFSVDYGYTF.

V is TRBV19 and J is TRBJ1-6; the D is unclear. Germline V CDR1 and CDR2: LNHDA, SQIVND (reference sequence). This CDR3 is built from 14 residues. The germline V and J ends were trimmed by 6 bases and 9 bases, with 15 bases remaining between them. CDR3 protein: CASREGRQRSPLHF. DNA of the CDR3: TGTGCCAGTAGGGAGGGTCGGCAACGTTCACCCCTCCACTTT.

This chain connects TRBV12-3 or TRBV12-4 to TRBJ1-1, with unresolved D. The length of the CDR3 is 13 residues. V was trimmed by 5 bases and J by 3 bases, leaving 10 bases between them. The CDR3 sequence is CASSPPSYTEAFF. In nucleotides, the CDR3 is TGTGCCAGCAGTCCCCCCTCATACACTGAAGCTTTCTTT.

CDR3 coding DNA: TGTGCCAGCAGCTTATTAATATCGCTGGGGGGGATCGGCACAGATACGCAGTATTTT. Encoded protein: CASSLLISLGGIGTDTQYF. The chain combines TRBV7-2 with TRBJ2-3, with 7 bases fitting TRBD2. Trimming at V came to 2 bases and at J to 1 base, leaving 15 bases not matched to a gene. This CDR3 has 19 residues. Germline-derived CDR1 and CDR2 are SGHTA and FQGNSA.

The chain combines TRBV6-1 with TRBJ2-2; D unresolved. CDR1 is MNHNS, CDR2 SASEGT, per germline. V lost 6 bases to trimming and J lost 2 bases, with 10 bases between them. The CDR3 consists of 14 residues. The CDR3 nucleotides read TGTGCCAGCAGGGGCCAGCGAAACACCGGGGAGCTGTTTTTT. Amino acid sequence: CASRGQRNTGELFF.

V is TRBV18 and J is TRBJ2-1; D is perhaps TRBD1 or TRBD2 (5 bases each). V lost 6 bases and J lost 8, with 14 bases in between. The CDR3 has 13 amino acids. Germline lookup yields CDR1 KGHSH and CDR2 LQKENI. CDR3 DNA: TGTGCCAGCTCCCGGGGAACGGGGCATGAGCAGTTCTTC. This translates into CASSRGTGHEQFF.

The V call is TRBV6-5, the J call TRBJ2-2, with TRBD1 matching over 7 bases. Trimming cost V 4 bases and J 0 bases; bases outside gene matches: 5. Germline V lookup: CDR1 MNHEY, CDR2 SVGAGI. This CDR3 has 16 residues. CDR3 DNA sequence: TGTGCCAGCAGTTCCCAGGGGACAGCGAACACCGGGGAGCTGTTTTTT. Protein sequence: CASSSQGTANTGELFF.

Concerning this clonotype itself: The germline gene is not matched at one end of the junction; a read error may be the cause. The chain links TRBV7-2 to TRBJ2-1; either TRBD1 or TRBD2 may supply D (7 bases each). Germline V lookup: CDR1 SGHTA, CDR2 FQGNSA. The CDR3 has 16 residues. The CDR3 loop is CASSLGGGQSYNEQFF. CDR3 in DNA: TGTGCCAGCAGTTTAGGGGGGGGACAGTCCTACAATGAGCAGTTCTTC.

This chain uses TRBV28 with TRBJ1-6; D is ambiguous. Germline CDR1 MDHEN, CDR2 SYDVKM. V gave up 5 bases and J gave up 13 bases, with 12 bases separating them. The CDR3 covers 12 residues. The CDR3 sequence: CASSPNSPPLHF. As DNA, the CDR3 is TGTGCCAGCAGTCCAAACTCTCCTCCCCTCCACTTT.

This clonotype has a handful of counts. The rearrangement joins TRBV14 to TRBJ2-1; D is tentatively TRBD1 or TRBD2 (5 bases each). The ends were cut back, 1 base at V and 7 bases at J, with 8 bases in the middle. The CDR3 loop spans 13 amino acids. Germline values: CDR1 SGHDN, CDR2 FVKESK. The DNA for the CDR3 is TGTGCCAGCAGCCAAGGTTGGGGGAATGAGCAGTTCTTC. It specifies CASSQGWGNEQFF.

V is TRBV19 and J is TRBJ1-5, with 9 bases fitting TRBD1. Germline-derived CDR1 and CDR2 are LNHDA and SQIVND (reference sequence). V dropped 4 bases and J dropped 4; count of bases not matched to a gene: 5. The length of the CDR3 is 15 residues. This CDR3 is CASSKDRGGNQPQHF. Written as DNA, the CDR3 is TGTGCCAGTAGTAAGGACAGGGGTGGTAATCAGCCCCAGCATTTT.

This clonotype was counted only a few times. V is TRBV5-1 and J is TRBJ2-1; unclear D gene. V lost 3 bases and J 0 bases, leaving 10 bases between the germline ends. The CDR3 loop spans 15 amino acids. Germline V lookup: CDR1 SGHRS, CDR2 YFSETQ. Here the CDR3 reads CASSSLRSSYNEQFF. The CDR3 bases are TGCGCCAGCAGCTCGCTCAGGAGCTCCTACAATGAGCAGTTCTTC.